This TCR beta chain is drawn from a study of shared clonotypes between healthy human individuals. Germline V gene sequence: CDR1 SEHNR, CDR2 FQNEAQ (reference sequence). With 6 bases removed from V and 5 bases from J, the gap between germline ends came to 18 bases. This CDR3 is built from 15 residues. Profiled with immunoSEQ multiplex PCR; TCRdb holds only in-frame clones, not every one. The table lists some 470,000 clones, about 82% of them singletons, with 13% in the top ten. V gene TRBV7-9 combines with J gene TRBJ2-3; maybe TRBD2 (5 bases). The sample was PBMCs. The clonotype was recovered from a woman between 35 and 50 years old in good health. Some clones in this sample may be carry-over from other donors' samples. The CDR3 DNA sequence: TGTGCCAGCAGGGGGATTGGTGCCGCGGGAGATACGCAGTATTTT. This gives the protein CASRGIGAAGDTQYF.